This passage covers 23 T cell receptor beta chains from one sample sequenced in a study of beta chain features in type 1 diabetes. Expressed TCRB transcripts were sequenced after all isolated RNA was converted to cDNA. Sequenced by immunoSEQ multiplex PCR; TCRdb stores in-frame clones only, minus some. The sample holds about 270,000 clones, 13% to 15% seen once. The sample comprised naive CD4+ T cells from blood. Receptors were obtained from a woman in her 40s in good health.

This clone was seen only a few times. The chain joins TRBV28 to TRBJ1-5; D might be TRBD1 (5 bases). This CDR3 has 10 residues. V lost 8 bases, J lost 8 bases, and 7 bases lay in between. CDR1 is MDHEN and CDR2 is SYDVKM in the germline V gene. The DNA of the CDR3 is TGTGCCAGCGGGGGGAAGCCCCAGCATTTT. Residues: CASGGKPQHF.

V usage is TRBV19 and J usage is TRBJ2-4; the match to TRBD1 covers 7 bases. The germline gives CDR1 LNHDA, CDR2 SQIVND (reference sequence). With 5 bases clipped from V and 7 bases from J, the junction kept 8 bases outside the gene matches. The CDR3 has 14 residues. The CDR3 DNA reads TGTGCCAGTAGTGCCTACAGGGGTCGGAACATTCAGTACTTC. This translates into CASSAYRGRNIQYF.

The sample holds a few counts of this clone. The chain recombines TRBV27 with TRBJ2-3, with D possibly TRBD2 on 6 matching bases. Trimming took off 4 bases at V and 0 bases at J, with 14 bases between the two ends. Germline CDR1 reads MNHEY; CDR2 reads SMNVEV (reference sequence). The CDR3 runs 16 residues. In DNA form, the CDR3 reads TGTGCCAGCAGTTACCCCGGCGGGGCTAGCACAGATACGCAGTATTTT. It specifies CASSYPGGASTDTQYF.

This clone was counted between two and nine times. The CDR3 spells CASSRRGPSETQYF. The CDR3 nucleotides are TGTGCCAGCAGCAGGCGGGGGCCTTCAGAGACCCAGTACTTC. The chain employs TRBV21-1 and TRBJ2-5; TRBD2, the table's D call, lacks a check against the DNA. TRBV21-1 is termed a pseudogene. CDR3 length equals 14 residues.

This clone appeared many times. This chain connects TRBV29-1 to TRBJ2-7, with D perhaps TRBD1 (6 bases). The CDR3 covers 15 residues. V was cut by 7 bases and J by 3 bases, with 22 bases left in between. Germline CDR1 and CDR2: SQVTM and ANQGSEA. CDR3 sequence (DNA): TGCAGCGCCACTCAGGATCGACAGGTGCGCTACGAGCAGTACTTC. As protein: CSATQDRQVRYEQYF.

This sequence joins TRBV5-1 and TRBJ1-1; D gene uncertain. V was clipped by 0 bases and J by 4 bases, with 7 bases between them. Germline V gene data show CDR1 as SGHRS and CDR2 as YFSETQ. The CDR3 runs to 13 residues. Written as DNA, the CDR3 is TGCGCCAGCAGCTTGGGGTGGGCCACTGAAGCTTTCTTT. Amino acids: CASSLGWATEAFF.

This clone came up a few times. The chain has TRBV18 and TRBJ2-7, with TRBD1 matching over 9 bases. The germline V gene encodes CDR1 KGHSH and CDR2 LQKENI. J was trimmed by 9 bases and V by 6 bases; bases with no gene match: 15. CDR3 length equals 15 residues. As DNA, the CDR3 is TGTGCCAGCTCCGAGGACAGGGGCCAACCCGGCGGGCAGTACTTC. It yields the protein CASSEDRGQPGGQYF.

The chain carries TRBV10-2 and TRBJ2-2, with 11 bases fitting TRBD2. The CDR3 is 16 residues long. V shed 5 bases and J 1 base; nucleotides not matched to a gene: 3. Germline CDR1 and CDR2: WSHSY and SAAADI. Here the CDR3 reads CASSLLAGENTGELFF. CDR3 bases: TGCGCCAGCAGTCTACTAGCGGGGGAGAACACCGGGGAGCTGTTTTTT.

This clone was observed a few times. The gene calls are TRBV5-8 and TRBJ1-2; TRBD1 is a possible D gene (5 bases). The CDR3 extends over 15 amino acids. The V end lost 0 bases, the J end lost 6 bases, and 15 bases lay between the germline ends. The germline V gene has CDR1 SGHTS and CDR2 YDEGEE. The CDR3 nucleotides are TGTGCCAGCAGCTTGGCCGCCAGGGATAATCATGGCTACACCTTC. This codes for CASSLAARDNHGYTF.

The genes are TRBV4-1 and TRBJ1-3; 7 nucleotides match TRBD1. With V trimmed by 1 base and J by 3 bases, 9 bases remained unmatched. The CDR3 sequence is 17 residues long. The V gene's germline CDR1 is MGHRA and CDR2 YSYEKL. Here the CDR3 reads CASSQAGGQRIGNTIYF. DNA of the CDR3: TGCGCCAGCAGCCAAGCAGGGGGGCAGAGGATTGGAAACACCATATATTTT.

Only a few counts were recorded for this clone. The V gene is TRBV7-9, the J gene TRBJ1-4; D is ambiguous. Looked up from germline, CDR1 is SEHNR and CDR2 is FQNEAQ (reference sequence). The V gene lost 1 base and the J gene lost 0 bases, with 18 bases spanning the gap. This CDR3 region has 19 residues. Written as DNA, the CDR3 is TGTGCCAGCAGCTTAGGTGGGCTAGCGGGAGGAGCAACTAATGAAAAACTGTTTTTT. This translates into CASSLGGLAGGATNEKLFF.

In its sample, this clone was seen a few times. The rearrangement links TRBV9 to TRBJ2-3; TRBD2 matches at 14 bases. The CDR3 runs 17 residues. The V gene's germline CDR1 is SGDLS and CDR2 YYNGEE. V lost 0 bases and J lost 5; bases outside the gene matches: 5. The CDR3 here is CASSVGGLAGARDTQYF. CDR3 bases: TGTGCCAGCAGCGTAGGGGGACTAGCGGGGGCTCGAGATACGCAGTATTTT.

The V call is TRBV6-5, the J call TRBJ2-7; D possibly corresponds to TRBD1 (5 bases). This CDR3 has 15 residues. Germline V CDR1 and CDR2: MNHEY, SVGAGI. Trimming removed 2 bases from V and 2 bases from J, with 13 bases in between. The CDR3 coding sequence is TGTGCCAGCAGTTACGGGGCTTCTCTAACCTACGAGCAGTACTTC. Translated, it gives CASSYGASLTYEQYF.

The chain links TRBV7-9 to TRBJ2-5, with TRBD1 identical over 9 bases. V gave up 1 base and J gave up 5 bases; unmatched junction bases: 5. The germline V gene encodes CDR1 SEHNR and CDR2 FQNEAQ (reference sequence). The CDR3 runs 15 residues. CDR3 amino acids: CASSLGTGEWETQYF. The CDR3 coding sequence is TGTGCCAGCAGCTTAGGGACAGGGGAGTGGGAGACCCAGTACTTC.

The chain carries TRBV6-6 and TRBJ2-5; tentative D call: TRBD1 (5 bases). V was clipped by 4 bases and J by 1 base, with 10 bases between them. The CDR3 covers 14 residues. Germline loops: CDR1 MNHNY, CDR2 SVGAGI (reference sequence). The CDR3: CASSLQESQETQYF. CDR3 sequence (DNA): TGTGCCAGCAGTTTACAGGAGAGCCAAGAGACCCAGTACTTC.

This clone occurred a few times. The chain is built from TRBV4-2 and TRBJ1-1, with D uncertain. The CDR3 is made up of 15 amino acids. The germline gives CDR1 LGHNA, CDR2 YNFKEQ. V was shortened by 3 bases and J by 1 base, with 12 bases between the two germline ends. The CDR3 region has the DNA TGTGCCAGCAGCCAGACCCCTTGGAGGAACACTGAAGCTTTCTTT. It translates to CASSQTPWRNTEAFF.

There are a few counts of this clone. The rearrangement links TRBV29-1 to TRBJ1-1; D is undetermined. The CDR3 has 13 amino acids. V lost 0 bases, J lost 1 base, and 6 bases lay in between. Germline-derived CDR1 and CDR2 are SQVTM and ANQGSEA. CDR3 loop: CSVEDRGNTEAFF. The CDR3, as DNA: TGCAGCGTTGAAGATCGAGGGAACACTGAAGCTTTCTTT.

This clone was detected only a few times. V gene TRBV2 combines with J gene TRBJ2-1, with 9 bases aligning to TRBD2. V shed 9 bases, J shed 0 bases, and the junction held 12 bases outside the gene matches. The CDR3 totals 17 residues. Germline-derived CDR1 and CDR2 are SNHLY and FYNNEI. The DNA of the CDR3 is TGTGCCAGGCCGGGGCTAGCGGGGACGAGCTCCTACAATGAGCAGTTCTTC. Amino acids: CARPGLAGTSSYNEQFF.

This clone was found a few times. The J gene is TRBJ2-7, the V gene TRBV27; D might be TRBD1 (5 bases). CDR1 and CDR2 from the germline V gene are MNHEY and SMNVEV (reference sequence). V lost 7 bases and J 3 bases, leaving 7 bases between the germline ends. This CDR3 comprises 11 residues. CDR3 in DNA: TGTGCCAGCAAGGACAACTACGAGCAGTACTTC. Translation gives CASKDNYEQYF.

This clone was recorded a few times. V is TRBV7-9 and J is TRBJ1-1; weak D call: TRBD1 (5 bases). This CDR3 region has 15 residues. Germline CDR1 and CDR2: SEHNR and FQNEAQ (reference sequence). V was clipped by 3 bases and J by 0 bases, with 11 bases between them. In DNA form, the CDR3 reads TGTGCCAGCAGCTTGAGCGACAGAATGAACACTGAAGCTTTCTTT. It codes for CASSLSDRMNTEAFF.

This clone was detected only a few times. This chain connects TRBV11-2 to TRBJ2-7; TRBD2 aligns across 11 bases. The CDR3 is 18 residues long. Trimming cost V 2 bases and J 5 bases; bases outside gene matches: 14. The germline gives CDR1 SGHAT, CDR2 FQNNGV. CDR3 protein: CASSLMNYGLAGVHEQYF. CDR3 bases: TGTGCCAGCAGCTTAATGAATTATGGACTAGCGGGTGTACACGAGCAGTACTTC.

This clone was detected only a few times. This chain uses TRBV7-2 with TRBJ1-1; D remains ambiguous. Trimming removed 6 bases at V and 5 bases at J, with 10 bases between. Germline V gene lookup returns CDR1 SGHTA and CDR2 FQGNSA. The CDR3 is 12 amino acids. The DNA of the CDR3 is TGTGCCAGCAGGGCCGGCGGAACTGAAGCTTTCTTT. Translating it yields CASRAGGTEAFF.

Regarding this clone: This sample also contains other DNA sequences that code for the same CDR3. V is TRBV5-1 and J is TRBJ2-3, with 11 bases identical to TRBD2. Germline-derived CDR1 and CDR2 are SGHRS and YFSETQ. J was trimmed by 3 bases and V by 1 base; bases with no gene match: 1. CDR3 length: 15 amino acids. In DNA, the CDR3 is TGCGCCAGCAGCTTGACTAGCGGGGGTACAGATACGCAGTATTTT. Its protein product is CASSLTSGGTDTQYF.